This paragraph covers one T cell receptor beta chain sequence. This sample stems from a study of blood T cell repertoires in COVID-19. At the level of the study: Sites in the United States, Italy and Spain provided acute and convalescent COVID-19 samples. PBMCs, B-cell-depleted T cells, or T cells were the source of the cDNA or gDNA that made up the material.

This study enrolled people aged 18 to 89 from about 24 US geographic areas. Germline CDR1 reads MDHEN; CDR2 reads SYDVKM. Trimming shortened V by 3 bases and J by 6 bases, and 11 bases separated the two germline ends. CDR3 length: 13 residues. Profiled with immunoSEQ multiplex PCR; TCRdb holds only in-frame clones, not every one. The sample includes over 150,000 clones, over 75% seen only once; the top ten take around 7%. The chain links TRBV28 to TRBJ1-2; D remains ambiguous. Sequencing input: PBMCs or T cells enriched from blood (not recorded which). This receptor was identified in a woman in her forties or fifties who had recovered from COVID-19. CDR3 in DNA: TGTGCCAGCAGTTTCTTCGGGGTGGATGGCTACACCTTC. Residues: CASSFFGVDGYTF.